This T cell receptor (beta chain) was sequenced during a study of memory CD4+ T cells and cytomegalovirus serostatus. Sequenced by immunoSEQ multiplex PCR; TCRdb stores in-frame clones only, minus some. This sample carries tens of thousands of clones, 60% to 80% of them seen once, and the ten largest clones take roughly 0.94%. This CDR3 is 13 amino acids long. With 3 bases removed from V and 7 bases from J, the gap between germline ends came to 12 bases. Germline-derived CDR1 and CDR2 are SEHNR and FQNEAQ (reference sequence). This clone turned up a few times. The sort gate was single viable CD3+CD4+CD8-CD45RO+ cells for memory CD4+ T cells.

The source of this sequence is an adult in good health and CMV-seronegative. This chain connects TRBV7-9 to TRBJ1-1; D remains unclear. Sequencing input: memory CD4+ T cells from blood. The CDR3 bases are TGTGCCAGCAGCTTGTTTGTAGAGATTGAAGCTTTCTTT. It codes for CASSLFVEIEAFF.